This passage covers 5 T cell receptor beta chains from one sample sequenced in a study of T cell repertoires in cytomegalovirus infection. TCRdb independently ran MiXCR on the reads; one entry per CDR3 protein. The sample carries around 430,000 distinct CDR3 sequences, approximately 46% recorded once. These receptors are not linked to any known antigen. Sequences were derived from cultured PBMCs, sampled from culture after CMV antigen stimulation. These receptors originate from a human donor in good health (CMV status not recorded). Some clones in this sample may be carry-over from other donors' samples.

The genes are TRBV7-9 and TRBJ2-7, with TRBD1 matching 9 bases. Trimming at V came to 4 bases and at J to 5 bases, leaving 9 bases not matched to a gene. This CDR3 is built from 15 residues. Germline values: CDR1 SEHNR, CDR2 FQNEAQ (reference sequence). This chain's CDR3 is CASSSPRDRDHEQYF. CDR3 nucleotides: TGTGCCAGCAGCTCCCCCCGGGACAGGGACCACGAGCAGTACTTC.

The rearrangement joins TRBV12-3 or TRBV12-4 to TRBJ2-7; weak D call: TRBD2 (6 bases). The CDR3 extends over 12 amino acids. V shed 5 bases and J shed 5 bases, with 10 bases lying between them. The CDR3 DNA reads TGTGCCAGCAGTATGGAGGGGAACGAGCAGTACTTC. Amino acids: CASSMEGNEQYF.

This clonotype was found a few times. The CDR3 DNA sequence: TGTGCCAGCAGAAAAGAAGCTGGGGACCAGAACACTGAAGCTTTCTTT. Protein: CASRKEAGDQNTEAFF. This chain connects TRBV7-9 to TRBJ1-1, with D perhaps matching TRBD1 (5 bases). The V gene lost 6 bases and the J gene lost 1 base, with 18 bases spanning the gap. The CDR3 extends over 16 amino acids. CDR1 is SEHNR, CDR2 FQNEAQ, per germline (reference sequence). Using reference TRBV7-9 and TRBJ1-1 for the parts outside the CDR3, the full variable domain is DTGVSQNPRHKITKRGQNVTFRCDPISEHNRLYWYRQTLGQGPEFLTYFQNEAQLEKSRLLSDRFSAERPKGSFSTLEIQRTEQGDSAMYLCASRKEAGDQNTEAFFGQGTRLTVV.

This clonotype was counted a few times. The chain joins TRBV12-3 or TRBV12-4 to TRBJ2-2, with 16 bases that match TRBD2. The CDR3 loop spans 19 amino acids. J was trimmed by 6 bases and V by 6 bases; bases with no gene match: 13. CDR3 residues: CASRLSGTSGRGGPGELFF. CDR3 coding DNA: TGTGCCAGCAGGCTATCCGGGACTAGCGGGAGGGGGGGCCCCGGGGAGCTGTTTTTT.

The chain employs TRBV11-2 and TRBJ2-5; TRBD2 is a possible D gene (6 bases). V was pared by 6 bases and J by 5 bases, with 13 bases between. The CDR3 length is 13 residues. In germline, CDR1 is SGHAT, CDR2 FQNNGV. CDR3 loop: CASRLTGGETQYF. The DNA for the CDR3 is TGTGCCAGCAGGCTGACCGGAGGGGAGACCCAGTACTTC.